The T cell receptor beta chain under discussion was sequenced for a study of monozygotic twins with cystic fibrosis. Germline V gives CDR1 SGHDT, CDR2 YYEEEE. Trimming left V 1 base short and J 4 bases short, with 12 bases between. CDR3 length: 14 amino acids. Assay: immunoSEQ multiplex PCR; the TCRdb copy retains only in-frame clones and omits some. Among just over 14,000 clones, approximately 84% were seen once, and the ten largest hold 1% to 1.2%. This chain connects TRBV5-6 to TRBJ2-7; D remains ambiguous. Material: blood. The clonotype was recovered from a boy between 10 and 17 years old with cystic fibrosis. CDR3 sequence reads: CASSLSWRFYEQYF. Here the CDR3 DNA reads TGTGCCAGCAGCTTGAGTTGGAGATTTTACGAGCAGTACTTC. Drawing the rest from reference TRBV5-6 and TRBJ2-7, the complete variable domain is DAGVTQSPTHLIKTRGQQVTLRCSPKSGHDTVSWYQQALGQGPQFIFQYYEEEERQRGNFPDRFSGHQFPNYSSELNVNALLLGDSALYLCASSLSWRFYEQYFGPGTRLTVT.